This T cell receptor (beta chain) stems from a study of blood T cell repertoires in COVID-19. The CDR3 totals 16 residues. CDR1 and CDR2 from the germline V gene are MNHEY and SMNVEV (reference sequence). The V gene end was trimmed by 4 bases and the J gene end by 5 bases; junction bases not matched to a gene: 10. This table comes from immunoSEQ multiplex PCR, and its TCRdb copy is limited to in-frame clones, with some not included. The repertoire has over 150,000 clones, roughly 90% of them found once; the top ten carry about 5%. Patients of the Seattle cohort, enrolled during active infection, were followed longitudinally.

The receptor was derived from a man between 18 and 29 years old with COVID-19, enrolled during active disease. This chain connects TRBV27 to TRBJ2-2; 7 bases align to TRBD2. Sequenced: peripheral blood. The CDR3 DNA sequence: TGTGCCAGCAGTTATGGTTCTAGCGGAGGGACCGGGGAGCTGTTTTTT. As protein: CASSYGSSGGTGELFF.